This T cell receptor (beta chain) was obtained from a study of CXCR3-negative and CXCR3-positive naive CD8 T cells. Researchers prepared the TRB cDNA libraries using 5' RACE with UMI labels. TCRdb re-analyzed the 5' RACE reads; it lists each CDR3 protein once, without DNA. The sample holds fewer than 140,000 distinct CDR3 sequences. Study-wide points: High diversity, comparable across both naive subsets, contrasted with much lower diversity in memory CD8+ cells. TRB CDR3s were more hydrophobic in CXCR3-positive than in CXCR3-negative naive cells.

CD45RO-CCR7+CD27+CD95- was the phenotype of naive CD8+ T cells. Turning to this clonotype: The antigen remains unidentified.

In germline, CDR1 is LGHNA, CDR2 YSLEER. The CDR3 is 16 amino acids. This chain connects TRBV4-3 to TRBJ2-2; as DNA is missing, the TRBD1 call by TCRdb cannot be tested. This clonotype originated in a human donor in good health. Some clones in this sample may be carry-over from other donors' samples. Sequencing was done on a sample of naive CXCR3+ CD8+ T cells from blood. Subset described: CD45RO-CCR7+CD27+CD95- naive CD8+ T cells expressing CXCR3 (TNR3+). CDR3 region: CASSQAGTLNTGELFF.